The 24 T cell receptor beta chains given below trace back to one sample, sequenced in a study of neoadjuvant nivolumab and ipilimumab in lung cancer. Here immunoSEQ multiplex PCR was the method, and the copy in TCRdb shows in-frame clones only, minus some. The sample lists some 26,000 clones, 75% to 85% occurring once. This specimen consisted of tumor tissue, obtained after neoadjuvant nivolumab, alone or with ipilimumab, at or shortly before surgery. Every receptor here comes from an adult with non-small cell lung cancer.

This clone was seen only a few times. CDR3 DNA sequence: TGTGCCAGCAGGCCAGGGGTGGGGAACACTGAAGCTTTCTTT. Protein product: CASRPGVGNTEAFF. The rearrangement uses TRBV6-5 and TRBJ1-1, with D possibly TRBD1 on 6 matching bases. The V gene lost 6 bases and the J gene lost 1 base, with 12 bases spanning the gap. Looked up from germline, CDR1 is MNHEY and CDR2 is SVGAGI. There are 14 residues in the CDR3.

This clone was seen a handful of times. The chain carries TRBV11-3 and TRBJ2-2, with D tentatively TRBD1 or TRBD2 (5 bases each). In germline, CDR1 is SGHNT, CDR2 YENEEA. Trimming removed 4 bases from V and 4 bases from J, with 10 bases in between. CDR3 length: 14 residues. The DNA of the CDR3 is TGTGCCAGCAGCTCGGGACGGCTCACCGGGGAGCTGTTTTTT. Amino acids: CASSSGRLTGELFF.

The chain is built from TRBV29-1 and TRBJ1-5, with D possibly being TRBD1 (5 bases). The CDR3 loop spans 15 amino acids. CDR1 and CDR2 from the germline V gene are SQVTM and ANQGSEA. V dropped 6 bases and J dropped 2 bases, with 17 bases sitting between them. CDR3 DNA sequence: TGCAGCGTATCGGGGGGGTTTTTGGGCAATCAGCCCCAGCATTTT. This gives the protein CSVSGGFLGNQPQHF. Combining the CDR3 with reference TRBV29-1 and TRBJ1-5 gives the whole variable domain SAVISQKPSRDICQRGTSLTIQCQVDSQVTMMFWYRQQPGQSLTLIATANQGSEATYESGFVIDKFPISRPNLTFSTLTVSNMSPEDSSIYLCSVSGGFLGNQPQHFGDGTRLSIL.

The chain is built from TRBV7-2 and TRBJ2-1, with a possible D match to TRBD2 (5 bases). Germline assignment: CDR1 SGHTA and CDR2 FQGNSA. CDR3 size: 15 residues. V shed 1 base and J shed 12 bases, with 19 bases lying between them. The CDR3 loop is CASSLGRSRGLMQFF. Written as DNA, the CDR3 is TGTGCCAGCAGCTTAGGTCGGTCGCGCGGGTTAATGCAGTTCTTC.

V and J are TRBV6-6 and TRBJ2-1; 8 bases fit TRBD1. V was clipped by 4 bases and J by 6 bases; unmatched bases: 5. The CDR3 is made up of 14 amino acids. Germline values: CDR1 MNHNY, CDR2 SVGAGI (reference sequence). The chain's CDR3 is CASSWEDRANEQFF. The DNA for the CDR3 is TGTGCCAGCAGTTGGGAGGACAGGGCCAATGAGCAGTTCTTC.

The chain couples TRBV2 to TRBJ2-7, with 10 positions matching TRBD2. J lost 6 bases, V lost 6 bases, and 11 bases had no gene match. The CDR3 has 15 amino acids. Germline V lookup: CDR1 SNHLY, CDR2 FYNNEI. CDR3 nucleotide sequence: TGTGCCAGCAGCGCGGGACTAGCGTCAACTTTCGAGCAGTACTTC. Protein sequence: CASSAGLASTFEQYF.

The chain is built from TRBV18 and TRBJ1-1, with a tentative D call TRBD1 (6 bases). The V end was cut by 1 base, the J end by 5 bases, with 14 bases between. Germline V CDR1 and CDR2: KGHSH, LQKENI. The CDR3 is 15 amino acids. This CDR3 reads CASSPRRGASTEAFF. The CDR3 coding sequence is TGTGCCAGCTCACCACGTCGGGGGGCAAGTACTGAAGCTTTCTTT. Combining the CDR3 with reference TRBV18 and TRBJ1-1 gives the whole variable domain NAGVMQNPRHLVRRRGQEARLRCSPMKGHSHVYWYRQLPEEGLKFMVYLQKENIIDESGMPKERFSAEFPKEGPSILRIQQVVRGDSAAYFCASSPRRGASTEAFFGQGTRLTVV.

The chain couples TRBV19 to TRBJ2-3; TRBD1 or TRBD2 may be the D gene (5 bases each). Germline values: CDR1 LNHDA, CDR2 SQIVND (reference sequence). V lost 5 bases and J lost 0, with 9 bases in between. The length of the CDR3 is 14 residues. The CDR3 sequence is CASSWDQSTDTQYF. The CDR3 nucleotides are TGTGCCAGTAGTTGGGACCAGAGCACAGATACGCAGTATTTT.

This clone has just one count. The V call is TRBV7-2, the J call TRBJ2-3, with a possible D match to TRBD2 (5 bases). With 3 bases removed from V and 2 bases from J, the gap between germline ends came to 9 bases. This CDR3 region has 14 residues. The germline V gene has CDR1 SGHTA and CDR2 FQGNSA. The CDR3 loop reads CASSFSVNTDTQYF. CDR3 nucleotide sequence: TGTGCCAGCAGCTTTAGCGTTAACACAGATACGCAGTATTTT.

This sequence joins TRBV30 and TRBJ2-7, with TRBD1 identical over 9 bases. Germline V CDR1 and CDR2: GTSNPN, SVGIG (reference sequence). This CDR3 has 14 residues. Trimming at V came to 1 base and at J to 2 bases, leaving 3 bases not matched to a gene. The CDR3 DNA reads TGTGCCTGGAGTGGGGACAGGGTGACCTACGAGCAGTACTTC. It is translated as CAWSGDRVTYEQYF.

V is TRBV6-1 and J is TRBJ1-2, with no clear D. V shed 3 bases and J shed 0 bases, with 14 bases lying between them. The CDR3 is 16 amino acids. Per the germline V gene, CDR1 is MNHNS and CDR2 is SASEGT. DNA of the CDR3: TGTGCCAGCAGTGACCCGACCGCCGTCACTAACTATGGCTACACCTTC. It is translated as CASSDPTAVTNYGYTF.

As DNA, the CDR3 is TGTGCCAGCTCACCGGCATCGGGGAGTGAAAAACTGTTTTTT. Translation: CASSPASGSEKLFF. The chain joins TRBV18 to TRBJ1-4; D ambiguous. CDR3 length: 14 amino acids. Per germline, CDR1 KGHSH and CDR2 LQKENI. V lost 3 bases and J lost 7, with 12 bases in between. The variable domain in full, with the rest retrieved from reference TRBV18 and TRBJ1-4, is NAGVMQNPRHLVRRRGQEARLRCSPMKGHSHVYWYRQLPEEGLKFMVYLQKENIIDESGMPKERFSAEFPKEGPSILRIQQVVRGDSAAYFCASSPASGSEKLFFGSGTQLSVL.

There are a few counts of this clone. The chain links TRBV11-2 to TRBJ2-3; TRBD2 matches at 8 bases. V lost 4 bases to trimming and J lost 6 bases; unmatched junction nucleotides: 9. CDR3 length: 15 amino acids. Looked up from germline, CDR1 is SGHAT and CDR2 is FQNNGV. CDR3 in amino acids: CASSYLAGAGDTQYF. CDR3 DNA sequence: TGTGCCAGCAGCTATCTAGCGGGCGCCGGGGATACGCAGTATTTT.

This chain connects TRBV7-9 to TRBJ1-5; no reliable D call. Germline assignment: CDR1 SEHNR and CDR2 FQNEAQ (reference sequence). V was shortened by 1 base and J by 6 bases, with 7 bases between the two germline ends. The length of the CDR3 is 13 residues. In DNA form, the CDR3 reads TGTGCCAGCAGCTTAGAATACAGTCAGCCCCAGCATTTT. Encoded protein: CASSLEYSQPQHF. The whole variable domain, filled in from reference TRBV7-9 and TRBJ1-5, reads DTGVSQNPRHKITKRGQNVTFRCDPISEHNRLYWYRQTLGQGPEFLTYFQNEAQLEKSRLLSDRFSAERPKGSFSTLEIQRTEQGDSAMYLCASSLEYSQPQHFGDGTRLSIL.

The chain is built from TRBV5-6 and TRBJ2-7; 7 bases align to TRBD1. There are 14 residues in the CDR3. Germline values: CDR1 SGHDT, CDR2 YYEEEE. V trimming: 4 bases; J trimming: 2 bases; junction bases outside the gene matches: 6. For the CDR3, the DNA is TGTGCCAGCAGCCCGGGACAGAGACCCTACGAGCAGTACTTC. As protein: CASSPGQRPYEQYF.

V gene TRBV5-1 combines with J gene TRBJ2-5, with D maybe TRBD2 (7 bases). CDR3 size: 14 residues. The ends were cut back, 3 bases at V and 4 bases at J, with 13 bases in the middle. The germline CDR1 and CDR2 sequences are SGHRS and YFSETQ. The CDR3 DNA sequence: TGCGCCAGCAGCTCTGGGGGGGCCCTAGAGACCCAGTACTTC. Its protein product is CASSSGGALETQYF.

The V call is TRBV18, the J call TRBJ2-7; 7 nucleotides agree with TRBD2. CDR3 length: 14 residues. V was clipped by 6 bases and J by 5 bases; unmatched bases: 10. CDR1 and CDR2 from the germline V gene are KGHSH and LQKENI. CDR3 in amino acids: CASSSGEGLDEQYF. In DNA, the CDR3 is TGTGCCAGCTCTTCGGGGGAGGGGTTAGACGAGCAGTACTTC.

V usage is TRBV5-1 and J usage is TRBJ2-2; D call uncertain. V was trimmed by 3 bases and J by 9 bases, leaving 15 bases between them. Germline loops: CDR1 SGHRS, CDR2 YFSETQ. This CDR3 region has 14 residues. The CDR3 DNA reads TGCGCCAGCAGCTGGACCGGAGCCGTCCGGGAGCTGTTTTTT. This codes for CASSWTGAVRELFF.

This sequence joins TRBV27 and TRBJ1-4; D gene uncertain. This CDR3 comprises 14 residues. The V gene lost 4 bases and the J gene lost 5 bases, with 11 bases spanning the gap. Germline V gives CDR1 MNHEY, CDR2 SMNVEV (reference sequence). CDR3 amino acids: CASSSGQSNEKLFF. The CDR3 nucleotides are TGTGCCAGCAGTTCAGGCCAGTCGAATGAAAAACTGTTTTTT.

This clone showed up just a few times. This chain links TRBV6-6 with TRBJ2-7; D is ambiguous. V was shortened by 2 bases and J by 2 bases, with 7 bases between the two germline ends. The germline CDR1 and CDR2 sequences are MNHNY and SVGAGI (reference sequence). The CDR3 sequence is 13 residues long. CDR3 residues: CASSYQATYEQYF. The CDR3 DNA reads TGTGCCAGCAGTTACCAGGCAACCTACGAGCAGTACTTC.

V is TRBV4-1 and J is TRBJ1-5; D unclear. The CDR3 contains 14 residues. Trimming took off 0 bases at V and 6 bases at J, with 9 bases between the two ends. Germline V gene lookup returns CDR1 MGHRA and CDR2 YSYEKL. In DNA form, the CDR3 reads TGCGCCAGCAGCCAAGATGTAACGGGTCAGCCCCAGCATTTT. It specifies CASSQDVTGQPQHF.

The chain carries TRBV15 and TRBJ1-2; D possibly corresponds to TRBD1 (6 bases). V lost 7 bases, J lost 0 bases, and 12 bases lay in between. The CDR3 contains 14 residues. The germline gives CDR1 LNHNV, CDR2 YYDKDF (reference sequence). The CDR3 reads CATTPGHSNYGYTF. CDR3 DNA: TGTGCCACCACCCCGGGACACTCTAACTATGGCTACACCTTC.

J is TRBJ2-7 and V is TRBV18, with TRBD2 identical over 8 bases. Trimming took 3 bases from V and 6 from J; bases not matched to a gene: 7. Germline V gives CDR1 KGHSH, CDR2 LQKENI. The CDR3 length is 14 residues. The CDR3 region is CASSPGTREAEQYF. CDR3 in DNA: TGTGCCAGCTCACCCGGGACTAGAGAAGCCGAGCAGTACTTC.

The genes are TRBV5-1 and TRBJ1-2; D is uncertain. Germline-derived CDR1 and CDR2 are SGHRS and YFSETQ. With 2 bases removed from V and 4 bases from J, the gap between germline ends came to 9 bases. This CDR3 has 13 residues. CDR3 nucleotides: TGCGCCAGCAGCTTCCCGGATAGCTATGGCTACACCTTC. Its protein is CASSFPDSYGYTF.